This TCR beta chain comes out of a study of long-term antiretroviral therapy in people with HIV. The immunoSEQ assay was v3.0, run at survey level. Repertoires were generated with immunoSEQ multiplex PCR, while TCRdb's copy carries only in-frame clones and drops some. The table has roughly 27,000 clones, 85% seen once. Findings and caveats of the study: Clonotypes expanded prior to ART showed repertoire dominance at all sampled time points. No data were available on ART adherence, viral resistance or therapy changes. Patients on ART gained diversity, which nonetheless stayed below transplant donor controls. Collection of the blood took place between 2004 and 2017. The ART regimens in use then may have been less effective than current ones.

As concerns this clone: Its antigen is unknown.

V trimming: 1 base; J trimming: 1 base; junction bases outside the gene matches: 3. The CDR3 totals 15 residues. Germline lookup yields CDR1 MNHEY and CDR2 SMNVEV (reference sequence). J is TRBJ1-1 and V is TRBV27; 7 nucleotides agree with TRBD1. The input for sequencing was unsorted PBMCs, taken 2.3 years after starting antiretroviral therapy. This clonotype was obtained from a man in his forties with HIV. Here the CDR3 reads CASSLWPGGNTEAFF. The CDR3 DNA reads TGTGCCAGCAGTTTATGGCCAGGGGGGAACACTGAAGCTTTCTTT.